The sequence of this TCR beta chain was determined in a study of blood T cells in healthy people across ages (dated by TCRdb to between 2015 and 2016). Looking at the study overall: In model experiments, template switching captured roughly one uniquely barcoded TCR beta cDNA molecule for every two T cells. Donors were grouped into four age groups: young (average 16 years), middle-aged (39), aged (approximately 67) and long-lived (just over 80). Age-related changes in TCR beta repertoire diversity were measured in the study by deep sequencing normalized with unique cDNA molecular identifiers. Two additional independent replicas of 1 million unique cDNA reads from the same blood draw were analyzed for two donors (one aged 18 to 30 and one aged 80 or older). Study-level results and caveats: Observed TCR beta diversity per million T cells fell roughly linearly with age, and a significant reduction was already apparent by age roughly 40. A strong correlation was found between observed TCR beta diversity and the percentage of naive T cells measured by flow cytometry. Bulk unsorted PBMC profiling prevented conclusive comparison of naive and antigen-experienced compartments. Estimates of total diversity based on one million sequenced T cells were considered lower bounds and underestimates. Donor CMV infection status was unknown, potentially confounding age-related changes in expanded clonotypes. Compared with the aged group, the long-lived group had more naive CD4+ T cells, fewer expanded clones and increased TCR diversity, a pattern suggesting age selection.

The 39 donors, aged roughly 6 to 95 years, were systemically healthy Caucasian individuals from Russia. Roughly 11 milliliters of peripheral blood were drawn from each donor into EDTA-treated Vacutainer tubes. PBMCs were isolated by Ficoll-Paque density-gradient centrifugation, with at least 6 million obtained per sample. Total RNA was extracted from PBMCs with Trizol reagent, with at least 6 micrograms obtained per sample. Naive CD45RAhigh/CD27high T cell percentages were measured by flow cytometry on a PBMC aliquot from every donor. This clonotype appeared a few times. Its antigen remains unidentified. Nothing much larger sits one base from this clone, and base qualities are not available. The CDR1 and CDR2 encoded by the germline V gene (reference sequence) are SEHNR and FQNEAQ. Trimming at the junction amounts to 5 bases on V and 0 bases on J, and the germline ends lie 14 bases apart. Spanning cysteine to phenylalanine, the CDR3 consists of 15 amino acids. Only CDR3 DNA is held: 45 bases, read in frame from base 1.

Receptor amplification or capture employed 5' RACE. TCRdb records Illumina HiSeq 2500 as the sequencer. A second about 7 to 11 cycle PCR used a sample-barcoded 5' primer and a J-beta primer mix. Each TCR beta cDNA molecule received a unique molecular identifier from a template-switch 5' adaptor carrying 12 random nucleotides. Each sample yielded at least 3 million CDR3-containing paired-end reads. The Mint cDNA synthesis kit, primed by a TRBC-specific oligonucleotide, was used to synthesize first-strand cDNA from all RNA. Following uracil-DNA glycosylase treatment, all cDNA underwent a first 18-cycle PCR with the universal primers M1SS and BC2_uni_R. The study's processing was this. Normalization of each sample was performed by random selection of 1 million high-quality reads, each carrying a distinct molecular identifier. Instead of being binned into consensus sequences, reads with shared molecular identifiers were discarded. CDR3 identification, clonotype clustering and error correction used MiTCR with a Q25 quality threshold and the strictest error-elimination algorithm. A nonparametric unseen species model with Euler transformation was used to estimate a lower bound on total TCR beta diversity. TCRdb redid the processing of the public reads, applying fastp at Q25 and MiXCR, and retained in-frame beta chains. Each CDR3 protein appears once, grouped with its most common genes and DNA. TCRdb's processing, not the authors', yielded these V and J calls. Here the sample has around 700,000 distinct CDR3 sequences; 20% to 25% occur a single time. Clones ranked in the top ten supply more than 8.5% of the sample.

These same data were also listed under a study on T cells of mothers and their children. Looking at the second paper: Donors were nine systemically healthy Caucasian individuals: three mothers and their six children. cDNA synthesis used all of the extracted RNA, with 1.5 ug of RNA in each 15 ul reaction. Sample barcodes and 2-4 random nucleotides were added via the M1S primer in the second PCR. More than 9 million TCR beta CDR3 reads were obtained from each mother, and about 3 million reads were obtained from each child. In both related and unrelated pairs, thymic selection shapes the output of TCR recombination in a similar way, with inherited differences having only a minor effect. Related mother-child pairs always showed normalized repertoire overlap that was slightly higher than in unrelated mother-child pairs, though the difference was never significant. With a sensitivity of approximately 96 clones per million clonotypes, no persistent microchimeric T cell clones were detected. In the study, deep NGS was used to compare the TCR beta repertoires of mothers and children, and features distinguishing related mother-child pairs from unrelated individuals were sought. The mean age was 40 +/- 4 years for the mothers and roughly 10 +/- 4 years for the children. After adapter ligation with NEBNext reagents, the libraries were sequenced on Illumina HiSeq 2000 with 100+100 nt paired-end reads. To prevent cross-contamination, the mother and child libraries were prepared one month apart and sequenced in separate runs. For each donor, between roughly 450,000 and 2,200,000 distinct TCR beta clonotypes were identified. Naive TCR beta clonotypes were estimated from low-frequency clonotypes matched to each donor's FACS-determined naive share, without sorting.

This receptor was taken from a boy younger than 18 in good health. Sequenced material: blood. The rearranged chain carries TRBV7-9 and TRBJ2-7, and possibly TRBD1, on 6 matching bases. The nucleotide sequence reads TGTGCCAGCAGCGGGGAGACAGGAGACTCCTACGAGCAGTACTTC. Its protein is CASSGETGDSYEQYF.